A selection of T cell receptor beta chains follows, all from one sample in a study of shared clonotypes between healthy human individuals. Here immunoSEQ multiplex PCR was the method, and the copy in TCRdb shows in-frame clones only, minus some. This table holds roughly 2.6 million clones, around 94% found once. Input material: naive CD4+ T cells sorted from blood. These receptor sequences come from a man between 18 and 35 years old in good health. Each CDR3 is given with its conserved first and last residue. The order of the fields is CDR3 protein, V gene, J gene.

CASRPDVGSYNSPLHF	TRBV2	TRBJ1-6
CASSLDQGSTEAFF	TRBV5-4	TRBJ1-1
CASSLEGQGHNEQFF	TRBV5-1	TRBJ2-1
CASSRGDTQYF	TRBV6-6	TRBJ2-3
CASSSGSGAEETQYF	TRBV7-3	TRBJ2-5
CASSFEERGGTDTQYF	TRBV5-1	TRBJ2-3
CASSLETGQETQYF	TRBV5-1	TRBJ2-5
CASSASGTGGRQQYF	TRBV5-5	TRBJ2-7
CASTLSGTRDSNYGYTF	TRBV19	TRBJ1-2
CASCPSGSNEQFF	TRBV19	TRBJ2-1
CASSEQRGTTDTQYF	TRBV6-1	TRBJ2-3
CASSQELVGQPQHF	TRBV4-1	TRBJ1-5
CATRGELGGYTF	TRBV15	TRBJ1-2
CASSLGGSSGGYEQYF	TRBV5-1	TRBJ2-7
CASSLAQSGLAGGSSYEQYF	TRBV5-5	TRBJ2-7
CAWSFSDGYNQPQHF	TRBV30	TRBJ1-5
CASSYGGLYGYTF	TRBV6-5	TRBJ1-2
CASSLVSGLTSTDTQYF	TRBV11-2	TRBJ2-3